These T cell receptor beta chains were read from a single sample in a study of blood T cell repertoires in COVID-19. TCRdb's table, derived via immunoSEQ multiplex PCR, lists solely in-frame clones and lacks some. The sample records 100,000 or so clones, roughly 86% being singletons. Specimen: peripheral blood. These receptors all come from a woman in her twenties or thirties with acute or convalescent COVID-19. Each CDR3 is given with its conserved first and last residue. D genes are given only for firm matches. For some rows the clone size is stated as once, few or many, or as a class when expanded; others skip it.

clone size: NA; J gene: TRBJ1-6; V gene: TRBV11-3; D gene: NA; CDR3 DNA: TGTGCCAGCAGCTTAGGTAGCTCACCCCTCCACTTT; CDR3 protein: CASSLGSSPLHF
clone size: NA; J gene: TRBJ1-1; V gene: TRBV18; D gene: TRBD1; CDR3 DNA: TGTGCCAGCTCACCGGGACAGGGTACTTTAGCTTTCTTT; CDR3 protein: CASSPGQGTLAFF
clone size: NA; J gene: TRBJ2-1; V gene: TRBV19; D gene: TRBD2; CDR3 DNA: TGTGCCAGTAGGTCCCTTACTAGCGGGGCGGGGAATGAGCAGTTCTTC; CDR3 protein: CASRSLTSGAGNEQFF
clone size: NA; J gene: TRBJ2-7; V gene: TRBV20-1; D gene: TRBD1; CDR3 DNA: TGCAGTGCTAGTGGATATGGACAGGGGGCTTCCGAGCAGTACTTC; CDR3 protein: CSASGYGQGASEQYF
clone size: once; J gene: TRBJ1-4; V gene: TRBV5-1; D gene: NA; CDR3 DNA: TGCGCCAGCAGCCTGGGGCTTCCAACTAATGAAAAACTGTTTTTT; CDR3 protein: CASSLGLPTNEKLFF
clone size: once; J gene: TRBJ1-2; V gene: TRBV5-1; D gene: NA; CDR3 DNA: TGCGCCAGCAGCTTGGGACTGGGCTATGGCTACACCTTC; CDR3 protein: CASSLGLGYGYTF
clone size: NA; J gene: TRBJ2-2; V gene: TRBV9; D gene: TRBD1; CDR3 DNA: TGTGCCAGCAGCGAGAGCCATCGCGGACAGGGCGCGAACACCGGGGAGCTGTTTTTT; CDR3 protein: CASSESHRGQGANTGELFF
clone size: NA; J gene: TRBJ1-3; V gene: TRBV19; D gene: NA; CDR3 DNA: TGTGCCAGTAGGGCAGGGTATTCTGGAAACACCATATATTTT; CDR3 protein: CASRAGYSGNTIYF
clone size: NA; J gene: TRBJ2-1; V gene: TRBV12-5; D gene: TRBD1; CDR3 DNA: TGTGCTAGTGGCGTGGGACAGGGGGCCTACAATGAGCAGTTCTTC; CDR3 protein: CASGVGQGAYNEQFF
clone size: NA; J gene: TRBJ2-3; V gene: TRBV9; D gene: TRBD2; CDR3 DNA: TGTGCCAGCAGCAGGACTAGCGGTCCACTTGATACGCAGTATTTT; CDR3 protein: CASSRTSGPLDTQYF
clone size: NA; J gene: TRBJ2-7; V gene: TRBV3-1/TRBV3-2; D gene: NA; CDR3 DNA: TGTGCCAGCAGCCAAGATGAGGGAAGGGGGGAGCAGTACTTC; CDR3 protein: CASSQDEGRGEQYF
clone size: once; J gene: TRBJ1-5; V gene: TRBV6-5; D gene: TRBD1; CDR3 DNA: TGTGCCAGCCTAATGGGACAGCTCAATCAGCCCCAGCATTTT; CDR3 protein: CASLMGQLNQPQHF
clone size: NA; J gene: TRBJ1-6; V gene: TRBV9; D gene: NA; CDR3 DNA: TGTGCCAGCAGCGTACAACAGCTGAATTCACCCCTCCACTTT; CDR3 protein: CASSVQQLNSPLHF
clone size: NA; J gene: TRBJ1-1; V gene: TRBV28; D gene: TRBD1; CDR3 DNA: TGTGCCAGCAGTGGATACAGGGGGCTCTTCGAGAACACTGAAGCTTTCTTT; CDR3 protein: CASSGYRGLFENTEAFF
clone size: once; J gene: TRBJ2-3; V gene: TRBV14; D gene: NA; CDR3 DNA: TGTGCCAGCAGCCAAGTTGGAGGATTACCTACTAGCACAGATACGCAGTATTTT; CDR3 protein: CASSQVGGLPTSTDTQYF
clone size: NA; J gene: TRBJ1-2; V gene: TRBV19; D gene: NA; CDR3 DNA: TGTGCCAGTAGTACACAGGGCTATGGCTACACCTTC; CDR3 protein: CASSTQGYGYTF
clone size: NA; J gene: TRBJ1-6; V gene: TRBV12-3/TRBV12-4; D gene: NA; CDR3 DNA: TGTGCCAGCAGGACAGGCCTGGGGCCCCTCCACTTT; CDR3 protein: CASRTGLGPLHF
clone size: NA; J gene: TRBJ2-1; V gene: TRBV13; D gene: TRBD1; CDR3 DNA: TGTGCCAGCAGCAATAGGGACAGGGAGAGGTCCTACAATGAGCAGTTCTTC; CDR3 protein: CASSNRDRERSYNEQFF